This TCR beta chain was sequenced during a study of T cell responses to AZD1222 COVID-19 vaccine (dated by TCRdb to the early 2020s). Broadly, across the study: TCR sequencing was performed for 230 to 250 trial participants, of whom approximately 200 were given two doses of AZD1222 and some 26 were given two doses of MenACWY control vaccine. Trial participants were enrolled by age into subgroups of 18-55, 56-69 and 70-plus years, and around 150, 29 and 61 TCR-sequenced participants, respectively, were included in these subgroups.

The CDR3 regions of human TCRbeta chains were analyzed by immunosequencing. As for the original processing: Repertoire TCRs were checked for matches against a reference library of SARS-CoV-2-specific TCRs that had been generated using the MIRA antigen-specificity platform. Breadth meant the fraction of unique TCRs that were SARS-CoV-2-associated, whereas depth meant the fraction of total T cells that were SARS-CoV-2-associated. Each spike-specific TCR was assigned to its reactive spike region and to a CD4 or CD8 class using the MIRA data. Log10-transformed breadth and depth values were compared by one-way ANOVA with Sidak's multiple comparisons tests. TCRdb retrieved this table from immuneACCESS and kept in-frame rearrangements only. Not all clones are present; in checked studies, unresolved V genes account for under half, and no reason is known for the remainder. V and J calls plus clone size are reproduced from that table; the DNA served to infer D and trimming. This sample has 130,000 or so clones in its table, and more than 85% of those were observed once. The top ten clones comprise roughly 4% of the sample.

This clone was seen just once. No antigen is known for it. No clone much larger than this one lies a single base away; base qualities are absent. Taken with the paper, the label for time point translates to: about 28 days (+/-7) after the second vaccine dose. Because spike-specific TCR depth and breadth did not differ between the two schedules, AZD1222 recipients who got a second dose at roughly 4 weeks were pooled with those who got a second dose at roughly 12 weeks. Samples from vaccinated people were obtained from the UK trials COV001 and COV002, which included a single-blind randomized controlled phase 2/3 trial of AZD1222 (ChAdOx1 nCoV-19) in healthy adults. For TCRbeta chain sequencing, PBMC samples from trial participants were taken at day 0 and at day 28 after the second dose. The germline V gene provides CDR1 SQVTM and CDR2 ANQGSEA. Trimming accounts for 6 bases at V and 6 bases at J, while the number of junction bases matched to no gene is 7. From the cysteine through the phenylalanine, the CDR3 covers 13 amino acids. Kept here is only the CDR3 DNA, which spans 39 bases and is read in frame from base 1.

The investigation overall reported the following: Spike-specific TCR breadth and depth rose significantly after two AZD1222 doses compared with day 0 and with MenACWY recipients. Only a handful of AZD1222 recipients were SARS-CoV-2 seropositive at baseline, limiting conclusions about previously exposed vaccinees. CD4 TCRs associated with the vaccine covered the entire spike protein, and the dominant responses were in regions 160-218 and 743-854. Because no samples from the day 14 peak response were available, repertoires could be characterized only after the peak T cell response. In the small 56-69-year group, the increase in depth fell short of significance, most likely because of low power. Participants were mostly white British and included more females than males, and it was suggested by the authors that clonal diversity may have been underestimated. Epitopes outside the regions mutated in the B.1.351 and B.1.1.7 variants were reportedly recognized by nearly half of the unique spike-specific TCRs.

This sample comprised peripheral blood, obtained 28 days after the second AZD1222 dose. The TCR originated in an adult who received the AZD1222 COVID-19 vaccine. The sequence joins TRBV29-1 to TRBJ1-5, and 8 junctional nucleotides match TRBD1. The CDR3 here reads CSVTTGGSQPQHF. The DNA sequence is given as TGCAGCGTAACCACAGGGGGGAGTCAGCCCCAGCATTTT.